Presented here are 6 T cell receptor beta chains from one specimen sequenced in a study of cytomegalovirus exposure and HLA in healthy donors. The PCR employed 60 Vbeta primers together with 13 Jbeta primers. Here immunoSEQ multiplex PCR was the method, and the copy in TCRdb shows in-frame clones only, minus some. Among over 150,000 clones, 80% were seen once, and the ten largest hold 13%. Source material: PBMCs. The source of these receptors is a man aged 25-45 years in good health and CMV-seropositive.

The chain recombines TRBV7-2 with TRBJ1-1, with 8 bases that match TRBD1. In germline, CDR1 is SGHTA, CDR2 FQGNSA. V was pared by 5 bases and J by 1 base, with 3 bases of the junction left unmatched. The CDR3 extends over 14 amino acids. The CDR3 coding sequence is TGTGCCAGCAGCACACAGGGGGAGAACACTGAAGCTTTCTTT. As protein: CASSTQGENTEAFF.

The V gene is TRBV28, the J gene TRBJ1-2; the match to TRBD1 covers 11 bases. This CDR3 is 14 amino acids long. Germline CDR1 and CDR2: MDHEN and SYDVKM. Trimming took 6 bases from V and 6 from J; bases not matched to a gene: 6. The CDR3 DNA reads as TGTGCCAGCAGAAAGGACAGGGGGCGCAATGGCTACACCTTC. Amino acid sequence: CASRKDRGRNGYTF.

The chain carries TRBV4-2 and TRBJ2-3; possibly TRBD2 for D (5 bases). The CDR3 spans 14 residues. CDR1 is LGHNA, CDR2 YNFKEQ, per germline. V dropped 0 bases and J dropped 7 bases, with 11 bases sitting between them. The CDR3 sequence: CASSQDGSTNTQYF. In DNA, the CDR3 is TGTGCCAGCAGCCAAGATGGGAGCACGAATACGCAGTATTTT.

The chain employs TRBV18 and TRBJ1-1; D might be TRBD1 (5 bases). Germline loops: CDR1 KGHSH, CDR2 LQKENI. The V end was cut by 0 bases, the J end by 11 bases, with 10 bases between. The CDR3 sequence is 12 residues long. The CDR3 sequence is CASSPPLGGAFF. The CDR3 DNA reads TGTGCCAGCTCACCACCTTTGGGGGGGGCTTTCTTT.

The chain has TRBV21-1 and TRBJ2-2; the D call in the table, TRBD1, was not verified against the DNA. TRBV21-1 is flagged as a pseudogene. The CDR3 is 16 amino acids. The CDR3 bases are TGTGCCAGCAGCAAAGAGGGGACAGGGGTAGGCGGGGAGCTGTTTTTT. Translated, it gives CASSKEGTGVGGELFF.

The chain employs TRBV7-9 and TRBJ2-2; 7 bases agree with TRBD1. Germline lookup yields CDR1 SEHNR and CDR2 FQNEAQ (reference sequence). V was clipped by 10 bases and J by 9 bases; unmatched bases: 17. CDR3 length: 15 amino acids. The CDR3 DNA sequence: TGTGCCACCGCCGCCGGACAGGTTTCTTTCCGGGAGCTGTTTTTT. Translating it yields CATAAGQVSFRELFF. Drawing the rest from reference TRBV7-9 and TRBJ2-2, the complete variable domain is DTGVSQNPRHKITKRGQNVTFRCDPISEHNRLYWYRQTLGQGPEFLTYFQNEAQLEKSRLLSDRFSAERPKGSFSTLEIQRTEQGDSAMYLCATAAGQVSFRELFFGEGSRLTVL.